Below, 20 T cell receptor beta chains from the same sample are listed, as sequenced in a study of T cells in Graves' hyperthyroidism and ophthalmopathy. Amplification yielded TCR beta CDR3 regions, with RNA transcripts as the source. In the first-round RT-PCR of the TCR CDR3, the HTBI primer set was used. TCRdb used MiXCR to reprocess the multiplex PCR reads, holding one entry per CDR3 protein. The data show about 640,000 distinct CDR3 sequences, approximately 14% seen once. Sequencing input: blood. All receptors derive from a woman in her forties or fifties with Graves' ophthalmopathy.

This clonotype was seen once. The CDR3 DNA reads TGTGCCAGCAGCCCCGGGTGGAGCGGGAGTTACAATGAGCAGTTCTTC. Residues: CASSPGWSGSYNEQFF. This chain joins TRBV3-1 and TRBJ2-1; 8 positions agree with TRBD2. This CDR3 region has 16 residues. Trimming removed 4 bases from V and 4 bases from J; junction bases left unmatched: 9. CDR1 and CDR2 from the germline V gene are LGHDT and YNNKEL (reference sequence).

Ten or more counts support this clonotype. The gene calls are TRBV18 and TRBJ2-3, with a weak D call TRBD2 (6 bases). V lost 0 bases to trimming and J lost 6 bases, with 10 bases between them. The CDR3 runs to 14 residues. In germline, CDR1 is KGHSH, CDR2 LQKENI. In DNA, the CDR3 is TGTGCCAGCTCACCACCAGGAGGGCCCGATACGCAGTATTTT. It specifies CASSPPGGPDTQYF.

This chain connects TRBV4-1 to TRBJ1-1, with D possibly matching TRBD1 (5 bases). The CDR3 has 16 residues. Germline assignment: CDR1 MGHRA and CDR2 YSYEKL. V shed 3 bases and J shed 3 bases, with 17 bases lying between them. The CDR3 spells CASSHSTGTGDTEAFF. The CDR3 region has the DNA TGCGCCAGCAGCCATAGTACAGGAACGGGAGACACTGAAGCTTTCTTT.

This clonotype was counted many times. This chain uses TRBV9 with TRBJ1-4; D remains unclear. Trimming took off 0 bases at V and 8 bases at J, with 14 bases between the two ends. The CDR3 spans 15 residues. The germline CDR1 and CDR2 sequences are SGDLS and YYNGEE. The CDR3 coding sequence is TGTGCCAGCAGCGTAGGTCCGGTGGGTAAGGAAAAACTGTTTTTT. Its translation is CASSVGPVGKEKLFF.

The rearrangement uses TRBV25-1 and TRBJ1-5; D possibly corresponds to TRBD1 (6 bases). Germline CDR1 is MGHDK and CDR2 is SYGVNS. V lost 6 bases, J lost 2 bases, and 8 bases lay in between. CDR3 length: 13 amino acids. CDR3 bases: TGTGCCAGCAGGGCAGGGGGCAATCAGCCCCAGCATTTT. It specifies CASRAGGNQPQHF.

There are many counts of this clonotype. The chain carries TRBV12-3 or TRBV12-4 and TRBJ2-2; 10 nucleotides align to TRBD1. The J segment lost 4 bases and the V segment lost 6 bases, leaving 8 bases of the junction unmatched. This CDR3 is 16 amino acids long. Here the CDR3 DNA reads TGTGCCAGCAGCCATGGGACAGGGGCGGGCACCGGGGAGCTGTTTTTT. As protein: CASSHGTGAGTGELFF.

This clonotype was detected only a few times. A far larger clone lies a single base away; this is likely a read error. The rearrangement joins TRBV7-2 to TRBJ1-1; D gene unclear. The CDR3 runs to 13 residues. V gave up 5 bases and J gave up 1 base, with 8 bases separating them. Germline V gives CDR1 SGHTA, CDR2 FQGNSA. As DNA, the CDR3 is TGTGCCAGCAGCATAGAGGCGAACACTGAAGCTTTCTTT. Translated: CASSIEANTEAFF. Full variable domain (rest looked up from reference TRBV7-2 and TRBJ1-1): GAGVSQSPSNKVTEKGKDVELRCDPISGHTALYWYRQSLGQGLEFLIYFQGNSAPDKSGLPSDRFSAERTGGSVSTLTIQRTQQEDSAVYLCASSIEANTEAFFGQGTRLTVV.

In DNA form, the CDR3 reads TGTGCCAGCAGCCCTTCGGCCACCGTAGGAGAAAAACTGTTTTTT. Translation: CASSPSATVGEKLFF. This chain connects TRBV5-4 to TRBJ1-4; D gene ambiguous. Germline CDR1 is SGHNT and CDR2 is YYREEE (reference sequence). V was clipped by 4 bases and J by 8 bases, with 18 bases between them. The CDR3 is 15 amino acids.

With regard to this clonotype: A read error may explain this, as a much larger clone is one base away. The rearrangement joins TRBV5-1 to TRBJ2-1; either TRBD1 or TRBD2 may fit D (5 bases each). Germline V lookup: CDR1 SGHRS, CDR2 YFSETQ. The V end lost 8 bases, the J end lost 0 bases, and 18 bases lay between the germline ends. The CDR3 length is 16 residues. CDR3: CARSPEVGDSYNEQFF. In DNA form, the CDR3 reads TGCGCCAGAAGCCCGGAGGTAGGGGACTCCTACAATGAGCAGTTCTTC.

The chain links TRBV5-5 to TRBJ1-5; 8 bases align to TRBD1. There are 18 residues in the CDR3. V shed 0 bases, J shed 2 bases, and the junction held 10 bases outside the gene matches. Germline-derived CDR1 and CDR2 are SGHKS and YYEKEE (reference sequence). The CDR3 region is CASSLVYGQGYRNQPQHF. CDR3 coding DNA: TGTGCCAGCAGCTTGGTGTACGGACAGGGTTATCGCAATCAGCCCCAGCATTTT.

This clonotype was observed at least ten times. This chain links TRBV3-1 with TRBJ2-1, with 11 bases identical to TRBD2. J gave up 4 bases and V 5 bases, and 7 bases lay outside the gene matches. There are 16 residues in the CDR3. Germline V gene sequence: CDR1 LGHDT, CDR2 YNNKEL (reference sequence). The CDR3 loop reads CASSTRTSGFYNEQFF. Here the CDR3 DNA reads TGTGCCAGCAGCACCAGGACTAGCGGGTTTTACAATGAGCAGTTCTTC.

This clonotype was counted ten times or more. The chain is built from TRBV6-5 and TRBJ2-5; D uncertain. CDR3 length: 15 amino acids. V was clipped by 2 bases and J by 3 bases, with 13 bases between them. Germline loops: CDR1 MNHEY, CDR2 SVGAGI. This CDR3 is CASSYDPRSKETQYF. The CDR3 DNA is TGTGCCAGCAGTTACGACCCACGAAGTAAAGAGACCCAGTACTTC.

This clonotype was seen more than once but under ten times. The rearrangement uses TRBV5-4 and TRBJ2-1; D may be TRBD1 or TRBD2 (5 bases each). Deletions cut 1 base from V and 5 bases from J, with 10 bases between. The CDR3 length is 14 residues. Germline CDR1 SGHNT, CDR2 YYREEE (reference sequence). The CDR3 sequence is CASSLLGDDNEQFF. Written as DNA, the CDR3 is TGTGCCAGCAGCTTGCTCGGGGACGACAATGAGCAGTTCTTC. The full variable domain, completed using reference TRBV5-4 and TRBJ2-1, is ETGVTQSPTHLIKTRGQQVTLRCSSQSGHNTVSWYQQALGQGPQFIFQYYREEENGRGNFPPRFSGLQFPNYSSELNVNALELDDSALYLCASSLLGDDNEQFFGPGTRLTVL.

This clonotype was seen many times. CDR3 coding DNA: TGCAGTGCTAGTGAGGCAGGGGGGCTTCGGAACACTGAAGCTTTCTTT. It specifies CSASEAGGLRNTEAFF. The V and J genes are TRBV20-1 and TRBJ1-1; 7 bases map to TRBD1. With 3 bases clipped from V and 1 base from J, the junction kept 11 bases outside the gene matches. Germline V gene data show CDR1 as DFQATT and CDR2 as SNEGSKA (reference sequence). The CDR3 contains 16 residues.

This clonotype has ten or more counts. The genes are TRBV5-1 and TRBJ2-7; 9 bases are shared with TRBD1. V lost 2 bases to trimming and J lost 2 bases; unmatched junction nucleotides: 5. The CDR3 sequence is 15 residues long. Germline V gives CDR1 SGHRS, CDR2 YFSETQ. Here the CDR3 reads CASSFWTGDPYEQYF. CDR3 in DNA: TGCGCCAGCAGCTTTTGGACAGGGGACCCCTACGAGCAGTACTTC.

This clonotype has just a few counts. This chain uses TRBV5-6 with TRBJ1-1; tentative D call: TRBD1 (6 bases). The V gene's germline CDR1 is SGHDT and CDR2 YYEEEE. The CDR3 consists of 15 residues. V was clipped by 3 bases and J by 0 bases, with 12 bases between them. This CDR3 is CASSWTDTMNTEAFF. DNA for the CDR3: TGTGCCAGCAGCTGGACAGATACCATGAACACTGAAGCTTTCTTT.

There are many counts of this clonotype. This chain links TRBV7-2 with TRBJ1-6; 7 bases map to TRBD1. V gave up 5 bases and J gave up 10 bases; unmatched junction bases: 5. This CDR3 is built from 13 residues. The germline gives CDR1 SGHTA, CDR2 FQGNSA. This CDR3 is CASSTSRGSPLHF. CDR3 sequence (DNA): TGTGCCAGCAGCACTAGCAGGGGGTCACCCCTCCACTTT.

At least ten counts were recorded for this clonotype. V gene TRBV2 combines with J gene TRBJ1-5; the D is unclear. Trimming took 4 bases from V and 7 from J, leaving 8 bases between them. The CDR3 consists of 12 residues. Germline V gene sequence: CDR1 SNHLY, CDR2 FYNNEI. The DNA for the CDR3 is TGTGCCAGCAGTGCAGTCAGACAGCCCCAGCATTTT. As protein: CASSAVRQPQHF.

CDR3 bases: TGTGCCACCAGTTCTCGGCTAGCGGGACTAAGCTCCTACAATGAGCAGTTCTTC. Translated: CATSSRLAGLSSYNEQFF. This rearrangement joins TRBV24-1 to TRBJ2-1; 9 nucleotides line up with TRBD2. Trimming cost V 6 bases and J 0 bases; bases outside gene matches: 11. The CDR3 is 18 residues long. CDR1 is KGHDR and CDR2 is SFDVKD in the germline V gene.

This clonotype has at least ten counts. The chain is built from TRBV2 and TRBJ2-2, with D unresolved. V lost 3 bases and J lost 4, with 6 bases in between. This CDR3 is built from 13 residues. Looked up from germline, CDR1 is SNHLY and CDR2 is FYNNEI. In DNA form, the CDR3 reads TGTGCCAGCAGTGACTACGGCACCGGGGAGCTGTTTTTT. Encoded protein: CASSDYGTGELFF.